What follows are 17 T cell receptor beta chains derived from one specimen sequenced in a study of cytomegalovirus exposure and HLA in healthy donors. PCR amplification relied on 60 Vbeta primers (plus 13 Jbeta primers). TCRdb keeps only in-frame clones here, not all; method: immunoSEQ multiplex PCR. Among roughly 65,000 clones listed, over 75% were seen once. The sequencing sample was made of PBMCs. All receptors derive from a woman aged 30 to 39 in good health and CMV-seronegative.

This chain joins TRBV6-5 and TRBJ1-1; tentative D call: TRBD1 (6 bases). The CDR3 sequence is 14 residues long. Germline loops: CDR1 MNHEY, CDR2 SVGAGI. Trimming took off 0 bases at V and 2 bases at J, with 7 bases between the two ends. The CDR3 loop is CASSYSGANTEAFF. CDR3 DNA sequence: TGTGCCAGCAGTTACTCGGGGGCTAACACTGAAGCTTTCTTT.

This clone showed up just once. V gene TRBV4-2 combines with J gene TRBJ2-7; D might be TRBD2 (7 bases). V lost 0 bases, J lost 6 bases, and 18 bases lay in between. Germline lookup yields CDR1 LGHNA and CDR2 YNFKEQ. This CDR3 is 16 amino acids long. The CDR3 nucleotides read TGTGCCAGCAGCCAAGATTTAGCCGAAGGGGGGGGCGAGCAGTACTTC. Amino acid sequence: CASSQDLAEGGGEQYF.

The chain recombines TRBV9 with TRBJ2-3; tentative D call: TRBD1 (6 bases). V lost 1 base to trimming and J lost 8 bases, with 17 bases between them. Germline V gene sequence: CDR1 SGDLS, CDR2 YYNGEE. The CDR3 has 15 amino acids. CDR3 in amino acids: CASSVRGTPRGTQYF. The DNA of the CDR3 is TGTGCCAGCAGCGTAAGGGGGACACCCCGGGGTACGCAGTATTTT. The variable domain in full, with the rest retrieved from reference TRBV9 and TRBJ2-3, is DSGVTQTPKHLITATGQRVTLRCSPRSGDLSVYWYQQSLDQGLQFLIQYYNGEERAKGNILERFSAQQFPDLHSELNLSSLELGDSALYFCASSVRGTPRGTQYFGPGTRLTVL.

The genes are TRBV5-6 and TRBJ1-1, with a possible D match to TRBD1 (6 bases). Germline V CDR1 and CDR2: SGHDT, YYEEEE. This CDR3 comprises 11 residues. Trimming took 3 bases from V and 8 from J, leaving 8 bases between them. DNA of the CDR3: TGTGCCAGCAGCTATGGACAGGAAGCTTTCTTT. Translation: CASSYGQEAFF.

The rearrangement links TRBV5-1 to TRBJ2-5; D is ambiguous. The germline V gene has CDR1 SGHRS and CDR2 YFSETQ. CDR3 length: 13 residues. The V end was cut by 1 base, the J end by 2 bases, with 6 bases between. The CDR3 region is CASSLSGQETQYF. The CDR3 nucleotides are TGCGCCAGCAGCTTGTCCGGGCAAGAGACCCAGTACTTC.

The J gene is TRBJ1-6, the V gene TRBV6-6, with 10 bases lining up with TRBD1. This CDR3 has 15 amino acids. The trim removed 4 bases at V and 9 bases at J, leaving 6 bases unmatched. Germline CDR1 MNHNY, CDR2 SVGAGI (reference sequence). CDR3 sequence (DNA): TGTGCCAGCAGTTCTCTGACAGGGGGCGGTTCACCCCTCCACTTT. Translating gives CASSSLTGGGSPLHF.

As DNA, the CDR3 is TGTGCCAGCAGGGCCAGGGTCGCATCAGGTGAGCAGTTCTTC. This gives the protein CASRARVASGEQFF. The V gene is TRBV6-1, the J gene TRBJ2-1; D might be TRBD1 (5 bases). This CDR3 contains 14 residues. The V gene lost 6 bases and the J gene lost 9 bases, with 18 bases spanning the gap. The V gene's germline CDR1 is MNHNS and CDR2 SASEGT.

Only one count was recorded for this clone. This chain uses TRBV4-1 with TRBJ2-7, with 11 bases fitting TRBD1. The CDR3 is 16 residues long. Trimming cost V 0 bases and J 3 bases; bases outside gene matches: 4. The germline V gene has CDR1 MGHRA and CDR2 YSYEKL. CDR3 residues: CASSQDSGTGGYEQYF. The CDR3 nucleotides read TGCGCCAGCAGCCAAGATAGCGGGACAGGGGGCTACGAGCAGTACTTC.

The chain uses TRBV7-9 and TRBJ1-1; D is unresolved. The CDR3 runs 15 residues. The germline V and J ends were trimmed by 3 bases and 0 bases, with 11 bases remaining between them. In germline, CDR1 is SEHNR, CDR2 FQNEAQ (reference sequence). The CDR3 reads CASSLAQSMNTEAFF. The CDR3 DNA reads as TGTGCCAGCAGCTTGGCACAGTCCATGAACACTGAAGCTTTCTTT.

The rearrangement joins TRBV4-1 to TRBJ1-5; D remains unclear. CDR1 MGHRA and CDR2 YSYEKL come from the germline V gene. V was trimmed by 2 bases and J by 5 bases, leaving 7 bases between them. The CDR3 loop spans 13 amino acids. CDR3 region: CASSQLGDQPQHF. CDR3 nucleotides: TGCGCCAGCAGCCAACTAGGAGATCAGCCCCAGCATTTT.

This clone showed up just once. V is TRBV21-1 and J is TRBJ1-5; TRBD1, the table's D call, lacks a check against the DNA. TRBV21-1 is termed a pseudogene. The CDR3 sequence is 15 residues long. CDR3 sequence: CASSKGTDSNQPQHF. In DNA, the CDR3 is TGTGCCAGCAGCAAAGGGACAGATAGCAATCAGCCCCAGCATTTT.

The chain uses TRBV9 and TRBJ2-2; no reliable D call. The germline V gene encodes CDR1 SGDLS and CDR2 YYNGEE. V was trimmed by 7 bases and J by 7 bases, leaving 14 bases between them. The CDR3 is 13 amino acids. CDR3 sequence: CASLPATDGELFF. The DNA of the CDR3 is TGTGCCAGCCTTCCGGCTACAGACGGGGAGCTGTTTTTT.

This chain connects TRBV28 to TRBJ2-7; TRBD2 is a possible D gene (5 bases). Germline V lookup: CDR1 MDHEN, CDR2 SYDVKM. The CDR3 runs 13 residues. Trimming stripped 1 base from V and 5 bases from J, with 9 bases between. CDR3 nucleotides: TGTGCCAGCAGTTTATTCGTCGGGAACGAGCAGTACTTC. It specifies CASSLFVGNEQYF.

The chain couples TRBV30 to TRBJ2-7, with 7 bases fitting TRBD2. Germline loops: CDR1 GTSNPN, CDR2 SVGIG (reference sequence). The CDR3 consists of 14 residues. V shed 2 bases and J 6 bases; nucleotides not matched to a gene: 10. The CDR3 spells CAWSLREFASEQYF. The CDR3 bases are TGTGCCTGGAGTCTGCGGGAGTTCGCTAGCGAGCAGTACTTC.

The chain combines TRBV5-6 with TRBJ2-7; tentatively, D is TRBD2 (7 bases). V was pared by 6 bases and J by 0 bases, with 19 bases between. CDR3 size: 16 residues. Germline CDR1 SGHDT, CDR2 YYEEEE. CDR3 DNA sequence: TGTGCCAGCAACCCGGCAACGGGGGGCGCCTCCTACGAGCAGTACTTC. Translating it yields CASNPATGGASYEQYF. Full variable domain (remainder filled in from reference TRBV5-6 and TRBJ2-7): DAGVTQSPTHLIKTRGQQVTLRCSPKSGHDTVSWYQQALGQGPQFIFQYYEEEERQRGNFPDRFSGHQFPNYSSELNVNALLLGDSALYLCASNPATGGASYEQYFGPGTRLTVT.

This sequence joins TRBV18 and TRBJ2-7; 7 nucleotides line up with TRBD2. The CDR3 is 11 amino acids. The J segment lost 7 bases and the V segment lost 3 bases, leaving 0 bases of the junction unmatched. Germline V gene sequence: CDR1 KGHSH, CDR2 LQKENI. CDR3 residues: CASSPGGEQYF. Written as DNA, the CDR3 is TGTGCCAGCTCACCGGGGGGGGAGCAGTACTTC.

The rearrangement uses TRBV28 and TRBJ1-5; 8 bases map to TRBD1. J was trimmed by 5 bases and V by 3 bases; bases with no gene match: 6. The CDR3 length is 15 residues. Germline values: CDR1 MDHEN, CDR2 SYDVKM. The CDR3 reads CASSFAGGRDQPQHF. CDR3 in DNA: TGTGCCAGCAGTTTTGCAGGGGGCCGGGATCAGCCCCAGCATTTT.